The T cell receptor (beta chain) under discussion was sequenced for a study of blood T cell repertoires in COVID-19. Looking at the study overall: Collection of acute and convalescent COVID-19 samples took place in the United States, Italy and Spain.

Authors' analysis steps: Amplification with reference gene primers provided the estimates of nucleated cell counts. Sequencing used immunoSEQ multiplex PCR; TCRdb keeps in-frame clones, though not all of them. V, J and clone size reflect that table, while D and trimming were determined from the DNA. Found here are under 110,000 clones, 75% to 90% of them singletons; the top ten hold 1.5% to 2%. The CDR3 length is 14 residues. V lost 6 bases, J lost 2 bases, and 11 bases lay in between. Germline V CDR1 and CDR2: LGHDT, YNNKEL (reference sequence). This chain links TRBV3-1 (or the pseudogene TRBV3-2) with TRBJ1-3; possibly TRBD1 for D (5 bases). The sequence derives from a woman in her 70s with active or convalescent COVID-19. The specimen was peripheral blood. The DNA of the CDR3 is TGTGCCAGCAGATTCGGCAGGGCTGGAAACACCATATATTTT. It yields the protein CASRFGRAGNTIYF.